The sequence of this T cell receptor beta chain was determined in a study of blood T cell repertoires in COVID-19. In the authors' workflow: Amplification from reference gene primers served as the basis for estimated nucleated cell counts. The repertoire was sequenced with immunoSEQ multiplex PCR; TCRdb's copy has only in-frame clones and lacks some. The DNA was the basis for D and trimming; V, J and clone size are from that table. The sample comprises about 320,000 clones, 85% of which are singletons, and around 1.9% rests with the top ten. In terms of age and location, participants ranged from roughly 18 to 100 years and lived in about two dozen US areas. Each participant's cohort was designated according to participant-reported clinical history. The V and J ends lost 9 bases and 5 bases respectively, with 14 bases between them. The germline V gene encodes CDR1 MDHEN and CDR2 SYDVKM. CDR3 length: 13 residues.

Sequenced sample: PBMCs or T cells enriched from blood (not recorded which). The clonotype was recovered from a woman aged 25 to 39 who had been exposed to COVID-19. The V gene is TRBV28, the J gene TRBJ1-5, with D uncertain. CDR3 nucleotide sequence: TGTGCCAGTCTGTTTGGGAGTTATCAGCCCCAGCATTTT. Translated, it gives CASLFGSYQPQHF.